This entry concerns a single TCR beta chain. Antigen: not known. V shed 2 bases and J shed 1 base, with 6 bases lying between them. CDR3 size: 13 residues. The V gene's germline CDR1 is SGHRS and CDR2 YFSETQ. Amplification used 60 Vbeta primers and 13 Jbeta primers. The protocol was immunoSEQ multiplex PCR, while the TCRdb copy is restricted to in-frame clones and leaves out a portion. Among around 150,000 clones listed, 80% were seen once. The sample is drawn from a study of cytomegalovirus exposure and HLA in healthy donors. Looking at the study overall: Early released data had tens of millions of unique TCRs, all coming from HLA-typed donors.

Study results and limitations: Later analysis showed TCR association rates varying by HLA locus, highest for DRB1 and lowest for HLA-C. Testing in vitro showed a few CMV-associated chains specific for CMV antigens.

The source material was PBMCs. V and J are TRBV5-1 and TRBJ1-1; the D gene is possibly TRBD1 (6 bases). The receptor comes from a man between 18 and 35 years old in good health and CMV-seropositive. The CDR3 spells CASSLQGNTEAFF. The CDR3 nucleotides are TGCGCCAGCAGCTTACAGGGGAACACTGAAGCTTTCTTT. The whole variable domain, remainder taken from reference TRBV5-1 and TRBJ1-1, is KAGVTQTPRYLIKTRGQQVTLSCSPISGHRSVSWYQQTPGQGLQFLFEYFSETQRNKGNFPGRFSGRQFSNSRSEMNVSTLELGDSALYLCASSLQGNTEAFFGQGTRLTVV.